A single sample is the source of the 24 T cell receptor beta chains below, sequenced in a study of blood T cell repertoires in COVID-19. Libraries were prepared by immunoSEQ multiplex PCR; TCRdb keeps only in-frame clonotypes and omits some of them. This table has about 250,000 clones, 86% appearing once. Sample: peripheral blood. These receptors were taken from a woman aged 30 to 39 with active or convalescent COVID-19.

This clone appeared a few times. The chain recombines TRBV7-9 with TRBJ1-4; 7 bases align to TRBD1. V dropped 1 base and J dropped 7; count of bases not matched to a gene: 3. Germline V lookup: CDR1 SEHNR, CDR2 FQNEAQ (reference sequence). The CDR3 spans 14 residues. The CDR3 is CASSLGGQAEKLFF. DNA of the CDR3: TGTGCCAGCAGCTTAGGTGGACAGGCTGAAAAACTGTTTTTT. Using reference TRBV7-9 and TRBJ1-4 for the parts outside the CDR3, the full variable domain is DTGVSQNPRHKITKRGQNVTFRCDPISEHNRLYWYRQTLGQGPEFLTYFQNEAQLEKSRLLSDRFSAERPKGSFSTLEIQRTEQGDSAMYLCASSLGGQAEKLFFGSGTQLSVL.

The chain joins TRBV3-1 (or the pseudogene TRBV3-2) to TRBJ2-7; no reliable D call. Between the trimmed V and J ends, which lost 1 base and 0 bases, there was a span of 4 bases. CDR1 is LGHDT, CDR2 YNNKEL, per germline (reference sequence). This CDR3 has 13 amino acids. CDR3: CASSQAPSYEQYF. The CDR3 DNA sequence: TGTGCCAGCAGCCAAGCTCCCTCCTACGAGCAGTACTTC.

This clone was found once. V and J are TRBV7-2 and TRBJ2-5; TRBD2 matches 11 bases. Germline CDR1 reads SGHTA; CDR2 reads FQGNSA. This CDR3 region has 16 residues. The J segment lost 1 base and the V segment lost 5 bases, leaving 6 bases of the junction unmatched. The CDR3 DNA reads TGTGCCAGCAGCCGTCCGGGACTAGCGGTCCAAGAGACCCAGTACTTC. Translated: CASSRPGLAVQETQYF.

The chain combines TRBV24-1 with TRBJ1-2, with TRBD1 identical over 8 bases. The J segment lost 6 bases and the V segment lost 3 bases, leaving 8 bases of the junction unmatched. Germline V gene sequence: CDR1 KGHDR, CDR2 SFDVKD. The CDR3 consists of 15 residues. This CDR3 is CATSDPGTGEDGYTF. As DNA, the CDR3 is TGTGCCACCAGTGATCCTGGGACAGGCGAGGATGGCTACACCTTC.

The chain's CDR3 is CATSRRATSGVDEQFF. As DNA, the CDR3 is TGTGCCACCAGCAGGAGGGCGACTAGCGGGGTTGATGAGCAGTTCTTC. V usage is TRBV15 and J usage is TRBJ2-1; the match to TRBD2 covers 11 bases. This CDR3 is built from 16 residues. V lost 3 bases to trimming and J lost 8 bases; unmatched junction nucleotides: 9. Germline lookup yields CDR1 LNHNV and CDR2 YYDKDF (reference sequence).

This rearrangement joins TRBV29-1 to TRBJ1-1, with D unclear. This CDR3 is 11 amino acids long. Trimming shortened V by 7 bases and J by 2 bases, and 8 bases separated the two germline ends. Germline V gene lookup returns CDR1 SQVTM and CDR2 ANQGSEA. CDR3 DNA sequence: TGCAGCGGAGAGGTAAACACTGAAGCTTTCTTT. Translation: CSGEVNTEAFF.

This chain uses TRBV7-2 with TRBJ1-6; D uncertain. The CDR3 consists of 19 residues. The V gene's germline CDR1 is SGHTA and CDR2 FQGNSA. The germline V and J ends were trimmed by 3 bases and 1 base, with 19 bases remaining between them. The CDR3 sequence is CASSLRLIGIESYNSPLHF. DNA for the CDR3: TGTGCCAGCAGCTTGCGATTAATCGGGATTGAGTCCTATAATTCACCCCTCCACTTT.

CDR3 amino acids: CASSAAGDIYGYTF. The DNA for the CDR3 is TGCGCCAGCAGTGCGGCCGGGGATATTTATGGCTACACCTTC. The V and J genes are TRBV5-1 and TRBJ1-2; D uncertain. V lost 5 bases and J lost 5, with 16 bases in between. Germline V gene data show CDR1 as SGHRS and CDR2 as YFSETQ. The CDR3 extends over 14 amino acids.

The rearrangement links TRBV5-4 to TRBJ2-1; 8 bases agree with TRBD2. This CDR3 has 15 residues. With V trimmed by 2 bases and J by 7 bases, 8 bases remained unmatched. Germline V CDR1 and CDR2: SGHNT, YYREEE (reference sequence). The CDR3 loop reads CASSFPGGPLNEQFF. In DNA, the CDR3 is TGTGCCAGCAGCTTTCCGGGGGGGCCCCTTAATGAGCAGTTCTTC.

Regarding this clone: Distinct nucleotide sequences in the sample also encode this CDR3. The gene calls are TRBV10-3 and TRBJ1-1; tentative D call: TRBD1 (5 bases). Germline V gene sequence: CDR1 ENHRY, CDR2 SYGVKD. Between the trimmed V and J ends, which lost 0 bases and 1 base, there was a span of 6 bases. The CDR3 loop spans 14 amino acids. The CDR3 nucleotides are TGTGCCATCAGTGAGTCGGGGGGGAACACTGAAGCTTTCTTT. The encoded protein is CAISESGGNTEAFF.

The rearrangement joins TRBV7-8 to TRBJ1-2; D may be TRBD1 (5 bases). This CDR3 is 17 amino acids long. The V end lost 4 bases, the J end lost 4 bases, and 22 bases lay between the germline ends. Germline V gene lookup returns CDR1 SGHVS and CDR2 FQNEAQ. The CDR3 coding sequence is TGTGCCAGCAGCTCACGTTACCGGTTAGACAGAATCTATGGCTACACCTTC. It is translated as CASSSRYRLDRIYGYTF.

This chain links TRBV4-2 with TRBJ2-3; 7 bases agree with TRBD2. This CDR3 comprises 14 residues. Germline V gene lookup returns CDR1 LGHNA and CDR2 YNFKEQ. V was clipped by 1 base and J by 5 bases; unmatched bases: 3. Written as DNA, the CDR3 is TGTGCCAGCAGCCAAGGGACTAGTTTAGATACGCAGTATTTT. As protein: CASSQGTSLDTQYF.

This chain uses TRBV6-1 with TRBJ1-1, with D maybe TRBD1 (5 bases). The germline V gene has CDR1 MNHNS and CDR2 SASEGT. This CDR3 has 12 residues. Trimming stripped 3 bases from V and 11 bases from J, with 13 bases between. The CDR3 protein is CASSDKGLVAFF. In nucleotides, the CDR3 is TGTGCCAGCAGTGATAAGGGGTTGGTGGCTTTCTTT.

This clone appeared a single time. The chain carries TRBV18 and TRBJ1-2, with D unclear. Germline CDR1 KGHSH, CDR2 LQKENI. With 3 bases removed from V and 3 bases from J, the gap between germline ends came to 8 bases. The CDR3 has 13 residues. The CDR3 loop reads CASSPLEDYGYTF. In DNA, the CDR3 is TGTGCCAGCTCACCCTTAGAAGACTATGGCTACACCTTC.

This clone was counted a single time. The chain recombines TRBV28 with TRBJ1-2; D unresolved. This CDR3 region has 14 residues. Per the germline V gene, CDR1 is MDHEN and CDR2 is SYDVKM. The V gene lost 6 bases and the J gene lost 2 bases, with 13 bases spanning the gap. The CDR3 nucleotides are TGTGCCAGCAGCCCCCCAGTACAGAACTATGGCTACACCTTC. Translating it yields CASSPPVQNYGYTF.

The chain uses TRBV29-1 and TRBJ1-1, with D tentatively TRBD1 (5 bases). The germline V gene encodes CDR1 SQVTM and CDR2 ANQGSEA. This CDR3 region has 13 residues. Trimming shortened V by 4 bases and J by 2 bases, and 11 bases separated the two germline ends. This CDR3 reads CSVVGGVNTEAFF. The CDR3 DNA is TGCAGCGTTGTAGGAGGGGTTAACACTGAAGCTTTCTTT.

The CDR3 reads CASSANYEQYF. The CDR3 DNA sequence: TGTGCCAGCAGTGCTAATTACGAGCAGTACTTC. V usage is TRBV12-3 or TRBV12-4 and J usage is TRBJ2-7; D is unclear. Between the trimmed V and J ends, which lost 5 bases and 4 bases, there was a span of 6 bases. The CDR3 extends over 11 amino acids.

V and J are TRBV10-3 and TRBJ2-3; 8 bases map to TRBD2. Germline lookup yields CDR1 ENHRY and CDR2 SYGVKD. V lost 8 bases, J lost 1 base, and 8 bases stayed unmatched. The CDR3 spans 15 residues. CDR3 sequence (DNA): TGTGCCATCGCGCCCCATAGCGGGGGCACAGATACGCAGTATTTT. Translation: CAIAPHSGGTDTQYF.

CDR3 nucleotides: TGTGCCAGCACCCCAAGGACAACGAACACTGAAGCTTTCTTT. It codes for CASTPRTTNTEAFF. This chain links TRBV2 with TRBJ1-1; a possible D gene is TRBD1 (5 bases). This CDR3 spans 14 amino acids. The V and J ends lost 7 bases and 1 base respectively, with 13 bases between them. CDR1 is SNHLY and CDR2 is FYNNEI in the germline V gene.

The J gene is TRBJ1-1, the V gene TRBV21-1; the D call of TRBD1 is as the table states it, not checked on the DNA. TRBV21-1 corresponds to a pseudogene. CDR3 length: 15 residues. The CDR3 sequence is CASSKVTGRNTEAFF. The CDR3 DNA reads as TGTGCCAGCAGCAAAGTCACAGGGAGGAACACTGAAGCTTTCTTT.

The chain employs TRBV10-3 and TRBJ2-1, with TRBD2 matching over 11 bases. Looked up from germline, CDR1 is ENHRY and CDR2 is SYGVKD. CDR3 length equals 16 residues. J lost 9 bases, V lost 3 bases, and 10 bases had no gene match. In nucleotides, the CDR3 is TGTGCCATCAGTGAAGGCTGGCTAGCGGGGGGAGGTGAGCAGTTCTTC. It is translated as CAISEGWLAGGGEQFF.

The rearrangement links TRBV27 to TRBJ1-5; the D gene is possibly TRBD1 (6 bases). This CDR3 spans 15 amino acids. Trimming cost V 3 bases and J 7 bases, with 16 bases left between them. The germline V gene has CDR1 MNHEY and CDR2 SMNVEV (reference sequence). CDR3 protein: CASSLVGGSVQPQHF. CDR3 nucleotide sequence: TGTGCCAGCAGTTTGGTAGGGGGAAGCGTGCAGCCCCAGCATTTT.

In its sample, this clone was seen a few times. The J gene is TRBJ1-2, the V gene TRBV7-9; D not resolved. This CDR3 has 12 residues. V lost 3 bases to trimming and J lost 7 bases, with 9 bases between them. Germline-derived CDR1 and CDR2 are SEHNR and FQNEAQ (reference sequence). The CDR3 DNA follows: TGTGCCAGCAGCTTTGAGTCTCGTGGCTACACCTTC. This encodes CASSFESRGYTF.

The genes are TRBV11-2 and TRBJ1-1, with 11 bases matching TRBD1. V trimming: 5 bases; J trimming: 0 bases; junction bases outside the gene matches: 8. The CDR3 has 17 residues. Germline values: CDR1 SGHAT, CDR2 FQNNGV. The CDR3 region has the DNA TGTGCCAGCAGCGCACGGGGACAGGGGGTTATGAACACTGAAGCTTTCTTT. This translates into CASSARGQGVMNTEAFF.